These T cell receptor beta chains were read from a single sample in a study of cytomegalovirus exposure and HLA in healthy donors. The protocol was immunoSEQ multiplex PCR, while the TCRdb copy is restricted to in-frame clones and leaves out a portion. The top ten hold under 7.5% of the sample, which has 200,000 or so clones, around four fifths seen once. The specimen sequenced was PBMCs. Receptors originate from a woman aged 50 to 60 in good health and CMV-seropositive. CDR3s include the opening cysteine and the closing phenylalanine or tryptophan. Fields, in order: CDR3 length, clone size, V gene, J gene, CDR3 protein. Size is stated for part of the rows, as once, few or many counts, or as a class when the clone is expanded.

length: 11; size: NA; V: TRBV20-1; J: TRBJ1-2; CDR3: CSATGGLGYTF
length: 16; size: NA; V: TRBV16; J: TRBJ1-2; CDR3: CASSQFLRGGGDGYTF
length: 15; size: NA; V: TRBV27; J: TRBJ1-1; CDR3: CASSLSGTGLTEAFF
length: 13; size: NA; V: TRBV6-6; J: TRBJ2-5; CDR3: CASRLGTEETQYF
length: 12; size: NA; V: TRBV7-2; J: TRBJ2-7; CDR3: CASSRPGYEQYF
length: 13; size: NA; V: TRBV29-1; J: TRBJ2-5; CDR3: CSVPRGVGETQYF
length: 12; size: few; V: TRBV18; J: TRBJ2-7; CDR3: CASSPTSYEQYF
length: 13; size: NA; V: TRBV11-3; J: TRBJ2-4; CDR3: CASSLQGKNIQYF
length: 12; size: NA; V: TRBV6-1; J: TRBJ2-7; CDR3: CASSSDRAGQYF
length: 14; size: NA; V: TRBV5-1; J: TRBJ2-5; CDR3: CASSLEGAQETQYF
length: 15; size: few; V: TRBV4-1; J: TRBJ2-7; CDR3: CASSQANGQGYEQYF
length: 14; size: NA; V: TRBV19; J: TRBJ1-5; CDR3: CASREGKSNQPQHF
length: 17; size: NA; V: TRBV15; J: TRBJ2-3; CDR3: CATSRDPSGSSTDTQYF
length: 15; size: NA; V: TRBV28; J: TRBJ1-4; CDR3: CASSSRGQGRAKLFF
length: 15; size: NA; V: TRBV5-1; J: TRBJ2-1; CDR3: CASSLDSGAYNEQFF
length: 17; size: NA; V: TRBV10-3; J: TRBJ2-1; CDR3: CAISESSLAGLYNEQFF
length: 14; size: NA; V: TRBV18; J: TRBJ2-3; CDR3: CASSRGEYTDTQYF
length: 12; size: NA; V: TRBV10-2; J: TRBJ1-5; CDR3: CASTPGDQPQHF
length: 13; size: NA; V: TRBV7-9; J: TRBJ2-5; CDR3: CASSRAGEETQYF
length: 19; size: NA; V: TRBV10-2; J: TRBJ2-2; CDR3: CASSRRGGSGQGNTGELFF
length: 15; size: NA; V: TRBV6-1; J: TRBJ2-5; CDR3: CASRSGSGNQETQYF
length: 14; size: NA; V: TRBV29-1; J: TRBJ2-2; CDR3: CSVEGQGNTGELFF
length: 15; size: NA; V: TRBV28; J: TRBJ2-5; CDR3: CASSLRGGFQETQYF
length: 17; size: once; V: TRBV14; J: TRBJ2-3; CDR3: CASSQELASPIHGTQYF
length: 13; size: NA; V: TRBV6-5; J: TRBJ1-2; CDR3: CASSYMDRGGYTF
length: 15; size: once; V: TRBV23-1; J: TRBJ1-6; CDR3: CASSNPFYSNSPLHF
length: 13; size: NA; V: TRBV2; J: NA; CDR3: CASSDPLAYEQYF
length: 15; size: NA; V: TRBV28; J: TRBJ2-7; CDR3: CASSLGGQVPYEQYF
length: 17; size: NA; V: TRBV5-6; J: TRBJ1-1; CDR3: CASSFALGDRENTEAFF
length: 17; size: NA; V: TRBV15; J: TRBJ1-3; CDR3: CATSRDRGGEFRNTIYF
length: 13; size: NA; V: TRBV7-9; J: TRBJ1-6; CDR3: CASSLAESSPLHF
length: 16; size: NA; V: TRBV27; J: TRBJ2-7; CDR3: CASSLTGQGLPYEQYF
length: 15; size: NA; V: TRBV7-2; J: TRBJ2-7; CDR3: CASQGQAGPSDEQYF
length: 16; size: few; V: TRBV18; J: TRBJ1-2; CDR3: CASSPSRDSYNYGYTF
length: 15; size: NA; V: TRBV7-2; J: TRBJ1-6; CDR3: CASSLGQGENSPLHF
length: 14; size: NA; V: TRBV30; J: TRBJ2-3; CDR3: CAWGLAGAADTQYF
length: 13; size: NA; V: TRBV11-2; J: TRBJ2-5; CDR3: CASSLEGVETQYF
length: 16; size: NA; V: TRBV6-6; J: TRBJ1-3; CDR3: CASISDRGGFGNTIYF
length: 14; size: few; V: TRBV7-3; J: TRBJ2-3; CDR3: CASSYDRNTDTQYF
length: 15; size: NA; V: TRBV5-4; J: TRBJ2-7; CDR3: CASSRRDRDYYEQYF
length: 11; size: NA; V: TRBV6-5; J: TRBJ1-2; CDR3: CASTQGDGYTF
length: 13; size: NA; V: TRBV18; J: TRBJ2-5; CDR3: CASSRSDQETQYF
length: 15; size: NA; V: TRBV5-4; J: TRBJ2-2; CDR3: CASSADGGVTGELFF
length: 12; size: NA; V: TRBV2; J: TRBJ2-3; CDR3: CASRDRGNTQYF
length: 15; size: NA; V: TRBV19; J: TRBJ1-5; CDR3: CASRSQGWSNQPQHF
length: 13; size: NA; V: TRBV19; J: TRBJ1-5; CDR3: CASGALNNQPQHF
length: 13; size: NA; V: TRBV30; J: TRBJ2-5; CDR3: CAWMVGHGETQYF
length: 13; size: NA; V: TRBV27; J: TRBJ1-2; CDR3: CASSPSYGHGYTF
length: 13; size: NA; V: TRBV7-2; J: TRBJ2-2; CDR3: CASSRRTGGELFF
length: 12; size: NA; V: TRBV5-6; J: TRBJ2-5; CDR3: CASSASRETQYF
length: 14; size: NA; V: TRBV10-3; J: TRBJ2-7; CDR3: CAIRQAGGSYEQYF
length: 15; size: once; V: TRBV19; J: TRBJ1-1; CDR3: CASSTRQGSNTEAFF
length: 16; size: NA; V: TRBV2; J: TRBJ1-4; CDR3: CASEGAAASYNEKLFF
length: 14; size: NA; V: TRBV9; J: TRBJ2-1; CDR3: CASSGSRGDNEQFF
length: 15; size: NA; V: TRBV9; J: TRBJ2-3; CDR3: CASSVSQGAADTQYF
length: 14; size: few; V: TRBV5-8; J: TRBJ2-7; CDR3: CASSLWDNSYEQYF
length: 14; size: NA; V: TRBV15; J: TRBJ2-7; CDR3: CATSRGGPSYEQYF
length: 15; size: NA; V: TRBV7-2; J: TRBJ1-2; CDR3: CASSRTTGQGYGYTF
length: 15; size: NA; V: TRBV5-1; J: TRBJ2-3; CDR3: CASSEWTSGTDTQYF